Following are 27 T cell receptor beta chains from one sample sequenced in a study of cytotoxic CD8 clonotypes in ibrutinib-treated CLL. Generated by immunoSEQ multiplex PCR, the TCRdb table keeps only in-frame clones and is missing some. The sample yields about 310,000 clones, roughly 85% seen once. This material consisted of PBMCs, taken before ibrutinib treatment. These receptors came from a human donor with chronic lymphocytic leukemia.

The V and J genes are TRBV9 and TRBJ2-2; 13 nucleotides align to TRBD2. The junction had 2 bases not matched to a gene; V was cut back by 0 bases and J by 6 bases. CDR3 length: 16 residues. CDR1 SGDLS and CDR2 YYNGEE come from the germline V gene. The CDR3 DNA reads as TGTGCCAGCAGCGTAGTAACTAGCGGGAGGGCCGGGGAGCTGTTTTTT. It yields the protein CASSVVTSGRAGELFF.

The genes are TRBV7-8 and TRBJ1-2; the D is unclear. The CDR3 runs 16 residues. Germline V gene lookup returns CDR1 SGHVS and CDR2 FQNEAQ. The ends were cut back, 1 base at V and 1 base at J, with 13 bases in the middle. CDR3 in amino acids: CASSLVGGPINYGYTF. The CDR3 coding sequence is TGTGCCAGCAGCTTAGTTGGAGGACCTATTAACTATGGCTACACCTTC.

The chain couples TRBV7-3 to TRBJ2-7; D is ambiguous. CDR3 length: 14 residues. Germline V gene sequence: CDR1 SGHTA, CDR2 FQGTGA. V gave up 5 bases and J gave up 2 bases, with 13 bases separating them. The chain's CDR3 is CASSVRQGPYEQYF. CDR3 nucleotide sequence: TGTGCCAGCAGCGTGAGACAAGGGCCCTACGAGCAGTACTTC. The variable domain in full, with the rest retrieved from reference TRBV7-3 and TRBJ2-7, is GAGVSQTPSNKVTEKGKYVELRCDPISGHTALYWYRQSLGQGPEFLIYFQGTGAADDSGLPNDRFFAVRPEGSVSTLKIQRTERGDSAVYLCASSVRQGPYEQYFGPGTRLTVT.

This clone was recorded only once. CDR3 coding DNA: TGTGCCAGCAGCCCCCAGGGACGTGGCGAGCAGTACTTC. Residues: CASSPQGRGEQYF. The gene calls are TRBV7-6 and TRBJ2-7; D assignment may be TRBD1 or TRBD2 (5 bases each). Germline assignment: CDR1 SGHVS and CDR2 FNYEAQ. Trimming took 5 bases from V and 6 from J, leaving 14 bases between them. The CDR3 has 13 amino acids.

The V call is TRBV7-2, the J call TRBJ2-1, with a weak D call TRBD1 (5 bases). The CDR3 consists of 16 residues. The ends were cut back, 1 base at V and 2 bases at J, with 12 bases in the middle. Germline CDR1 and CDR2: SGHTA and FQGNSA. CDR3 region: CASSLDRGFTYNEQFF. The CDR3 nucleotides read TGTGCCAGCAGCTTAGATAGGGGTTTCACCTACAATGAGCAGTTCTTC.

The chain employs TRBV11-2 and TRBJ2-7; D is tentatively TRBD1 or TRBD2 (6 bases each). CDR3 length: 15 residues. V lost 0 bases and J 6 bases, leaving 15 bases between the germline ends. Germline values: CDR1 SGHAT, CDR2 FQNNGV. The CDR3 here is CASSLERGRTTEQYF. The CDR3 DNA follows: TGTGCCAGCAGCTTAGAAAGGGGGAGGACTACCGAGCAGTACTTC.

V is TRBV29-1 and J is TRBJ2-1, with 9 bases fitting TRBD1. J lost 3 bases, V lost 1 base, and 4 bases had no gene match. This CDR3 is built from 15 residues. From germline, CDR1 is SQVTM and CDR2 ANQGSEA. Written as DNA, the CDR3 is TGCAGCGTTGAAGGGGGACAGGGTAACTACAATGAGCAGTTCTTC. Encoded protein: CSVEGGQGNYNEQFF.

J is TRBJ2-7 and V is TRBV6-5, with D possibly being TRBD2 (5 bases). The ends were cut back, 8 bases at V and 2 bases at J, with 13 bases in the middle. The germline CDR1 and CDR2 sequences are MNHEY and SVGAGI. This CDR3 has 13 residues. The CDR3 bases are TGTGCCAGCCATCCGTCGGGGACCTACGAGCAGTACTTC. Its translation: CASHPSGTYEQYF.

This CDR3 reads CASSWGAGGPNEQYF. The CDR3 DNA is TGCGCCAGCAGCTGGGGGGCGGGAGGGCCGAACGAGCAGTACTTC. The chain links TRBV5-1 to TRBJ2-7, with 9 bases that match TRBD2. Trimming removed 3 bases from V and 5 bases from J; junction bases left unmatched: 9. There are 15 residues in the CDR3. Germline-derived CDR1 and CDR2 are SGHRS and YFSETQ.

CDR3 loop: CASSTMGQGGYEQYF. In nucleotides, the CDR3 is TGTGCCAGCAGCACAATGGGACAGGGTGGGTACGAGCAGTACTTC. This chain uses TRBV28 with TRBJ2-7, with TRBD1 identical over 9 bases. Germline-derived CDR1 and CDR2 are MDHEN and SYDVKM. This CDR3 comprises 15 residues. Unmatched junction bases numbered 10, after V lost 6 bases and J lost 4 bases.

The genes are TRBV7-8 and TRBJ2-3; tentatively, D is TRBD1 or TRBD2 (5 bases each). Trimming pared 4 bases from V and 5 bases from J, leaving 13 bases between. The CDR3 is made up of 14 amino acids. Germline CDR1 SGHVS, CDR2 FQNEAQ. The CDR3: CASSSRGREDTQYF. The CDR3 region has the DNA TGTGCCAGCAGCTCCCGGGGCCGGGAAGATACGCAGTATTTT.

The chain carries TRBV9 and TRBJ1-4; 7 bases align to TRBD1. This CDR3 region has 12 residues. Germline V gene sequence: CDR1 SGDLS, CDR2 YYNGEE. J was trimmed by 14 bases and V by 3 bases; bases with no gene match: 7. CDR3: CASSATGSDLFF. The CDR3 coding sequence is TGTGCCAGCAGCGCGACAGGGTCCGACCTGTTTTTT.

The chain links TRBV9 to TRBJ2-2; 14 bases agree with TRBD2. Trimming cost V 0 bases and J 5 bases; bases outside gene matches: 0. The CDR3 contains 16 residues. CDR1 and CDR2 from the germline V gene are SGDLS and YYNGEE. CDR3 protein: CASSVGLAGGTGELFF. The CDR3 region has the DNA TGTGCCAGCAGCGTAGGACTAGCGGGAGGGACCGGGGAGCTGTTTTTT.

This chain joins TRBV13 and TRBJ1-1, with 7 bases identical to TRBD1. The CDR3 sequence is 16 residues long. Germline V lookup: CDR1 PRHDT, CDR2 FYEKMQ (reference sequence). V trimming: 4 bases; J trimming: 7 bases; junction bases outside the gene matches: 15. DNA of the CDR3: TGTGCCAGCAGCTCATCATCGTGGCGGGACAGCAGTGAAGCTTTCTTT. It specifies CASSSSSWRDSSEAFF. Full variable domain (outside the CDR3, taken from reference TRBV13 and TRBJ1-1): AAGVIQSPRHLIKEKRETATLKCYPIPRHDTVYWYQQGPGQDPQFLISFYEKMQSDKGSIPDRFSAQQFSDYHSELNMSSLELGDSALYFCASSSSSWRDSSEAFFGQGTRLTVV.

The chain is built from TRBV13 and TRBJ2-2; the D is unclear. The CDR3 is 13 residues long. Looked up from germline, CDR1 is PRHDT and CDR2 is FYEKMQ (reference sequence). V dropped 4 bases and J dropped 0 bases, with 3 bases sitting between them. This CDR3 reads CASSYPNTGELFF. In nucleotides, the CDR3 is TGTGCCAGCAGCTATCCGAACACCGGGGAGCTGTTTTTT.

The rearrangement links TRBV30 to TRBJ1-5; no reliable D call. From germline, CDR1 is GTSNPN and CDR2 SVGIG (reference sequence). V was shortened by 3 bases and J by 5 bases, with 8 bases between the two germline ends. The CDR3 spans 12 residues. CDR3 residues: CAWRMADQPQHF. The CDR3 nucleotides read TGTGCCTGGAGAATGGCAGATCAGCCCCAGCATTTT.

V is TRBV19 and J is TRBJ1-5; possible D gene TRBD1, 5 bases. In germline, CDR1 is LNHDA, CDR2 SQIVND (reference sequence). Deletions cut 9 bases from V and 5 bases from J, with 14 bases between. There are 13 residues in the CDR3. The CDR3 bases are TGTGCCAGCAGACCGGGACTGTATCAGCCCCAGCATTTT. Its protein is CASRPGLYQPQHF. The full variable domain, rest sourced from reference TRBV19 and TRBJ1-5, is DGGITQSPKYLFRKEGQNVTLSCEQNLNHDAMYWYRQDPGQGLRLIYYSQIVNDFQKGDIAEGYSVSREKKESFPLTVTSAQKNPTAFYLCASRPGLYQPQHFGDGTRLSIL.

The V call is TRBV5-4, the J call TRBJ1-2; the D is unclear. Trimming cost V 4 bases and J 5 bases, with 15 bases left between them. The CDR3 totals 14 residues. CDR1 is SGHNT, CDR2 YYREEE, per germline (reference sequence). The CDR3 DNA is TGTGCCAGCAGCCCGGACTTCAATAAATATGGCTACACCTTC. Translation: CASSPDFNKYGYTF.

V gene TRBV25-1 combines with J gene TRBJ2-1; D is undetermined. Germline assignment: CDR1 MGHDK and CDR2 SYGVNS. This CDR3 comprises 15 residues. Trimming left V 2 bases short and J 0 bases short, with 8 bases between. The CDR3 region has the DNA TGTGCCAGCAGTGAAGGCAAGAGCTCCTACAATGAGCAGTTCTTC. Translating gives CASSEGKSSYNEQFF.

The V call is TRBV30, the J call TRBJ2-1; D possibly corresponds to TRBD2 (6 bases). Trimming shortened V by 0 bases and J by 2 bases, and 8 bases separated the two germline ends. The length of the CDR3 is 14 residues. Germline assignment: CDR1 GTSNPN and CDR2 SVGIG (reference sequence). This CDR3 reads CAWSVGRTYNEQFF. The CDR3, as DNA: TGTGCCTGGAGTGTTGGGAGGACCTACAATGAGCAGTTCTTC.

J is TRBJ2-3 and V is TRBV21-1; the table's D gene call, TRBD2, was not cross checked with the DNA. TRBV21-1 is shown as a pseudogene. The CDR3 totals 14 residues. The CDR3 nucleotides read TGTGCCAGCAGCATAGCGGGAGAATCAGATACGCAGTATTTT. It encodes CASSIAGESDTQYF.

Only a few counts were recorded for this clone. V usage is TRBV30 and J usage is TRBJ1-5, with 9 nucleotides matching TRBD1. The J segment lost 1 base and the V segment lost 3 bases, leaving 1 base of the junction unmatched. CDR1 and CDR2 from the germline V gene are GTSNPN and SVGIG (reference sequence). The CDR3 contains 14 residues. This chain's CDR3 is CAWSGTGSNQPQHF. The CDR3 region has the DNA TGTGCCTGGAGCGGGACAGGGAGCAATCAGCCCCAGCATTTT.

This rearrangement joins TRBV7-2 to TRBJ2-3; D may be TRBD1 (6 bases). Deletions cut 6 bases from V and 8 bases from J, with 12 bases between. Per the germline V gene, CDR1 is SGHTA and CDR2 is FQGNSA. This CDR3 has 12 residues. CDR3 DNA: TGTGCCAGCAGTCTACAGGGAGTTACGCAGTATTTT. The encoded protein is CASSLQGVTQYF.

V usage is TRBV7-9 and J usage is TRBJ2-2, with 8 bases fitting TRBD2. Per germline, CDR1 SEHNR and CDR2 FQNEAQ (reference sequence). V lost 7 bases, J lost 5 bases, and 15 bases stayed unmatched. This CDR3 comprises 17 residues. The CDR3 DNA follows: TGTGCCAGCAAATCCCAGCGGGAGATAGGAATTACCGGGGAGCTGTTTTTT. This sequence encodes CASKSQREIGITGELFF. The whole variable domain, remainder taken from reference TRBV7-9 and TRBJ2-2, is DTGVSQNPRHKITKRGQNVTFRCDPISEHNRLYWYRQTLGQGPEFLTYFQNEAQLEKSRLLSDRFSAERPKGSFSTLEIQRTEQGDSAMYLCASKSQREIGITGELFFGEGSRLTVL.

The chain combines TRBV4-3 with TRBJ1-5, with TRBD1 matching 9 bases. J was trimmed by 6 bases and V by 1 base; bases with no gene match: 4. The CDR3 spans 15 residues. CDR1 and CDR2 from the germline V gene are LGHNA and YSLEER. CDR3 sequence: CASSQGTGGVQPQHF. The CDR3 DNA is TGCGCCAGCAGCCAAGGAACAGGGGGCGTTCAGCCCCAGCATTTT.

The V gene is TRBV5-1, the J gene TRBJ2-3, with TRBD1 identical over 11 bases. Germline V gives CDR1 SGHRS, CDR2 YFSETQ. The junction had 9 bases not matched to a gene; V was cut back by 9 bases and J by 0 bases. The CDR3 is 16 amino acids. CDR3 bases: TGCGCCACCTCACCTGGGACAGGGGGTAGCACAGATACGCAGTATTTT. As protein: CATSPGTGGSTDTQYF.

This sequence joins TRBV5-1 and TRBJ1-2; TRBD1 matches at 7 bases. With V trimmed by 0 bases and J by 6 bases, 11 bases remained unmatched. Germline-derived CDR1 and CDR2 are SGHRS and YFSETQ. The CDR3 is 16 amino acids. This CDR3 reads CASSLAIDREGDGYTF. The CDR3 nucleotides read TGCGCCAGCAGCTTGGCTATCGACAGGGAGGGCGATGGCTACACCTTC.